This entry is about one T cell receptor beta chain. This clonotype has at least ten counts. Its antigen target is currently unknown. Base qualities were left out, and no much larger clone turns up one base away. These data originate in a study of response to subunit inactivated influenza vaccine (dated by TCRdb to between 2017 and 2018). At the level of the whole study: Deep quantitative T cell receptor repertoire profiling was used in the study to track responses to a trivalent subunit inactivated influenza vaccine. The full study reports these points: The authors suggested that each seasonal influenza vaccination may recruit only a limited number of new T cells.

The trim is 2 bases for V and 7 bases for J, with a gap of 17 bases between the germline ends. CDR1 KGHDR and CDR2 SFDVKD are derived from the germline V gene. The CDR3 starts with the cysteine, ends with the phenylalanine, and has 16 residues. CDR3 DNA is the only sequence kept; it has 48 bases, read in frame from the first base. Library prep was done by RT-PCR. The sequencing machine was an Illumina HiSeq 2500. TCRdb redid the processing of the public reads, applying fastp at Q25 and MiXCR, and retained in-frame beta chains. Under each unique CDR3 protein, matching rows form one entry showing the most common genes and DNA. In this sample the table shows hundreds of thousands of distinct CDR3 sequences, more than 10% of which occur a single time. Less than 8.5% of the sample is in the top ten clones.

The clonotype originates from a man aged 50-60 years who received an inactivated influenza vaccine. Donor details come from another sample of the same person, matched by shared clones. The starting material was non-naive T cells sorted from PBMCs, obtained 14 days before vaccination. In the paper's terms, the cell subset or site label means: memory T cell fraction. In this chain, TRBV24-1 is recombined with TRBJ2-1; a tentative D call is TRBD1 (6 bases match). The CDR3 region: CATSDSLRGPGNEQFF. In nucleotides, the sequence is TGTGCCACCAGTGATTCACTCAGGGGTCCGGGGAATGAGCAGTTCTTC.